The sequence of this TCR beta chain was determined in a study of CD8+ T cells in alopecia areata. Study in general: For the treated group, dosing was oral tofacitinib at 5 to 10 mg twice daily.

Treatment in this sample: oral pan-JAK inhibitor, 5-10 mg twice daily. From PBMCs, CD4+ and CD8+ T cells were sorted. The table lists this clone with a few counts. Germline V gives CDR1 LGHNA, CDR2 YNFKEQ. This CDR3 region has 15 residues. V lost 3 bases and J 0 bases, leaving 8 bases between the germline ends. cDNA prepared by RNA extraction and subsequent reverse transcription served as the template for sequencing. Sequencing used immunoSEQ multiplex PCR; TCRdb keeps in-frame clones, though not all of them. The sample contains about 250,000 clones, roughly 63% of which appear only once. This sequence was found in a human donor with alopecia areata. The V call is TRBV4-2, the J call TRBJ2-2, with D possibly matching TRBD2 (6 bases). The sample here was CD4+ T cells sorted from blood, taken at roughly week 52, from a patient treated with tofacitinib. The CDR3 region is CASSQGGTNTGELFF. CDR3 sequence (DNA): TGTGCCAGCAGCCAGGGCGGGACGAACACCGGGGAGCTGTTTTTT.